One and the same sample provided the 5 T cell receptor beta chains below, sequenced in a study of blood T cell repertoires in COVID-19. This table comes from immunoSEQ multiplex PCR, and its TCRdb copy is limited to in-frame clones, with some not included. This sample has roughly 100,000 clones, with approximately 90% found just once. Specimen: peripheral blood. The origin of the receptors is a woman aged 50 to 60 with COVID-19, enrolled during active disease.

The CDR3 region has the DNA TGTGCCAGCAGCCAAGGGAGGACAGGGGGCGGGGGCGAGCAGTACTTC. Its protein product is CASSQGRTGGGGEQYF. The V gene is TRBV4-2, the J gene TRBJ2-7; 11 bases agree with TRBD1. The germline CDR1 and CDR2 sequences are LGHNA and YNFKEQ. The V segment lost 1 base and the J segment 6 bases; nucleotides outside the gene matches: 8. The length of the CDR3 is 16 residues.

This rearrangement joins TRBV9 to TRBJ2-3, with D perhaps TRBD2 (7 bases). Trimming took off 3 bases at V and 6 bases at J, with 11 bases between the two ends. The CDR3 length is 13 residues. Germline-derived CDR1 and CDR2 are SGDLS and YYNGEE. CDR3 sequence: CASSAGGRDTQYF. CDR3 DNA: TGTGCCAGCAGCGCCGGGGGGCGGGATACGCAGTATTTT.

The gene calls are TRBV5-4 and TRBJ1-1; 8 bases are shared with TRBD1. CDR3 length: 14 residues. Germline assignment: CDR1 SGHNT and CDR2 YYREEE (reference sequence). V shed 0 bases, J shed 4 bases, and the junction held 2 bases outside the gene matches. The CDR3 protein is CASSLDDRGTEAFF. The CDR3 DNA sequence: TGTGCCAGCAGCTTGGATGACAGGGGCACTGAAGCTTTCTTT.

A few counts support this clone. This chain's CDR3 is CASSRSLALHF. The DNA for the CDR3 is TGTGCCAGCAGTCGGTCCTTGGCCCTCCACTTT. V and J are TRBV25-1 and TRBJ1-6; D remains ambiguous. Germline CDR1 MGHDK, CDR2 SYGVNS. The CDR3 consists of 11 residues. Trimming stripped 5 bases from V and 14 bases from J, with 10 bases between.

The CDR3 protein is CASSGFGGSYEQYF. CDR3 nucleotide sequence: TGTGCCAGCTCAGGTTTTGGCGGATCCTACGAGCAGTACTTC. The chain uses TRBV18 and TRBJ2-7; D not resolved. The V end was cut by 5 bases, the J end by 1 base, with 12 bases between. This CDR3 region has 14 residues. The germline V gene has CDR1 KGHSH and CDR2 LQKENI. The entire variable domain, with the rest obtained from reference TRBV18 and TRBJ2-7, is as follows: NAGVMQNPRHLVRRRGQEARLRCSPMKGHSHVYWYRQLPEEGLKFMVYLQKENIIDESGMPKERFSAEFPKEGPSILRIQQVVRGDSAAYFCASSGFGGSYEQYFGPGTRLTVT.